The TCR beta chain under discussion was sequenced for a study of cytomegalovirus exposure and HLA in healthy donors. Study details: Out of 398 genotyped donors, roughly 78% belonged to the Caucasian-associated ancestry cluster. Study-level points and caveats: Productive rates of about 90% or about 30% were seen for most TCR beta V segments in an earlier analysis. Presence/absence analyses rested on an assumption that sequencing depth was roughly uniform across donors.

This clone was detected a few times. Its antigen is not identified. There are 15 residues in the CDR3. V lost 3 bases and J lost 4, with 15 bases in between. Per germline, CDR1 KGHSH and CDR2 LQKENI. PCR primers comprised 60 Vbeta and 13 Jbeta primers. Data came from immunoSEQ multiplex PCR; TCRdb stores just in-frame clones and leaves some out. Of approximately 250,000 clones listed, roughly 73% were seen once; the top ten hold less than 0.6%. The sample comprised PBMCs. This TCR came from a boy aged 10-17 years in good health and CMV-seronegative. The V and J genes are TRBV18 and TRBJ1-1, with no clear D. For the CDR3, the DNA is TGTGCCAGCTCACCTTATACGTCTCGGGGCACTGAAGCTTTCTTT. Translation: CASSPYTSRGTEAFF.